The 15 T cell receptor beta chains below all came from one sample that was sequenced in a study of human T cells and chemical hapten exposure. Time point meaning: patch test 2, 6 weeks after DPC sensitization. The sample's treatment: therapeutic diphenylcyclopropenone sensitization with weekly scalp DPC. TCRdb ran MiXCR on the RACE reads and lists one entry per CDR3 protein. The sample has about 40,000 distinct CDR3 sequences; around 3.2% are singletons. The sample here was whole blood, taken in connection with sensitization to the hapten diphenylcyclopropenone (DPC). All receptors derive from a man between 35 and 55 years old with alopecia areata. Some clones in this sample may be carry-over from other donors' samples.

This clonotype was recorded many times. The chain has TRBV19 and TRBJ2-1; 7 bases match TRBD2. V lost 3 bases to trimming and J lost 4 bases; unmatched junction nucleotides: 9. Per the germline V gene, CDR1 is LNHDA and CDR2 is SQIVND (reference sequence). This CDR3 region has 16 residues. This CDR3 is CASSMLASGLYNEQFF. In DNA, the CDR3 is TGTGCCAGTAGTATGTTGGCTAGCGGATTATACAATGAGCAGTTCTTC.

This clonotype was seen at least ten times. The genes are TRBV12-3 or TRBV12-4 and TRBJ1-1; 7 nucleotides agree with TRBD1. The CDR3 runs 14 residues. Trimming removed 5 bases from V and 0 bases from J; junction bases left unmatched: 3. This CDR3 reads CASSPDRVNTEAFF. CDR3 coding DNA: TGTGCCAGCAGTCCTGACAGGGTGAACACTGAAGCTTTCTTT.

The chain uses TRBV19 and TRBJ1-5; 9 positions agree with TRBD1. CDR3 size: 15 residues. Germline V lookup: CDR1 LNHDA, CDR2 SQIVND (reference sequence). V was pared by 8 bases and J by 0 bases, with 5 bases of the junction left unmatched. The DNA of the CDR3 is TGTGCCAGTCTACAGGGGGCGTATAGCAATCAGCCCCAGCATTTT. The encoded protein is CASLQGAYSNQPQHF.

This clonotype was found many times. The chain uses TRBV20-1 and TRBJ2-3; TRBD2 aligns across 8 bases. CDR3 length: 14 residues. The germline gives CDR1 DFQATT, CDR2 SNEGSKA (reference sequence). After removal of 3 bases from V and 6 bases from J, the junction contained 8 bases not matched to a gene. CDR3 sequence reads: CSARKVAGTDTQYF. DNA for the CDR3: TGCAGTGCTAGGAAGGTAGCGGGAACGGATACGCAGTATTTT.

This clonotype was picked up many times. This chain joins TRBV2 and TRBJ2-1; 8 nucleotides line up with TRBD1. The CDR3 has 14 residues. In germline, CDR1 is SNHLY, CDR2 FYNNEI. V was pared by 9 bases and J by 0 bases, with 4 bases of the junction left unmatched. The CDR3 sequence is CASSGTGSYNEQFF. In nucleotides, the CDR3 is TGTGCCAGTTCCGGGACAGGCTCCTACAATGAGCAGTTCTTC.

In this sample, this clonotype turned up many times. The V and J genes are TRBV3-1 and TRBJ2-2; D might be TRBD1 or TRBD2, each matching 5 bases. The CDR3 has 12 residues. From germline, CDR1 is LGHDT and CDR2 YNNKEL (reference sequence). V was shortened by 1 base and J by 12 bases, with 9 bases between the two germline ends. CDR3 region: CASSQVGEKLFF. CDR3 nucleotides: TGTGCCAGCAGCCAAGTAGGGGAGAAGCTGTTTTTT.

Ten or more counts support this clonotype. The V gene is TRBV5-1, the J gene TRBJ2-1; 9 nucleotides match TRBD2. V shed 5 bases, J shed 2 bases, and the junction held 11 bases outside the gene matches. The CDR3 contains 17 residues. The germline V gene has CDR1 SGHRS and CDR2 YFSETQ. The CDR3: CASRKGPASGTYNEQFF. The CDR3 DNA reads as TGCGCCAGCAGGAAGGGGCCCGCTAGCGGGACCTACAATGAGCAGTTCTTC.

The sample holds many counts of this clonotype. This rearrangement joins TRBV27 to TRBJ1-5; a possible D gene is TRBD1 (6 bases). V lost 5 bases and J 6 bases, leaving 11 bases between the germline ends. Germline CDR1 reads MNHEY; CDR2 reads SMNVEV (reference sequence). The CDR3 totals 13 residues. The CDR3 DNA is TGTGCCAGCAGTCTCTCAGGGGTTCAGCCCCAGCATTTT. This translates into CASSLSGVQPQHF.

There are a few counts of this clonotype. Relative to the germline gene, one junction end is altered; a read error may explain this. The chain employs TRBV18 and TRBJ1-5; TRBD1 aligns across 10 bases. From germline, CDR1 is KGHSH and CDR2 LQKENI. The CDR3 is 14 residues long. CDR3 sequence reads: CASSPTGGHQPQDF. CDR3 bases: TGTGCCAGCTCACCGACAGGGGGCCATCAGCCCCAGGATTTT.

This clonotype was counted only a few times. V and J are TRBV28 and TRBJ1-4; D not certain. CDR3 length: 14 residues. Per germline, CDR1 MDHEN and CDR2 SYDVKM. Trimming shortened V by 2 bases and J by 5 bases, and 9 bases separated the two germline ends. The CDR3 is CASSLTTGNEKLFF. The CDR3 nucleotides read TGTGCCAGCAGTTTAACCACCGGGAATGAAAAACTGTTTTTT.

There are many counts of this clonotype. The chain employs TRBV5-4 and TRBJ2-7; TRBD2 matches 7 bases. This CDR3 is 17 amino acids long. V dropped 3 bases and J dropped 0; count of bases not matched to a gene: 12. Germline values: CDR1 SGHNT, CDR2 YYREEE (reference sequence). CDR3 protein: CASSSLQFGTTSYEQYF. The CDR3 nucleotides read TGTGCCAGCAGCTCCCTACAATTCGGGACTACCTCCTACGAGCAGTACTTC.

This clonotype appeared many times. CDR3 sequence: CASSRAGALERETQYF. In DNA form, the CDR3 reads TGCGCCAGCAGCAGAGCAGGGGCCCTCGAGAGAGAGACCCAGTACTTC. This chain joins TRBV5-1 and TRBJ2-5, with D possibly TRBD1 on 6 matching bases. CDR1 and CDR2 from the germline V gene are SGHRS and YFSETQ. Trimming removed 4 bases from V and 4 bases from J, with 20 bases in between. There are 16 residues in the CDR3. Together with reference TRBV5-1 and TRBJ2-5, the CDR3 gives the full variable domain: KAGVTQTPRYLIKTRGQQVTLSCSPISGHRSVSWYQQTPGQGLQFLFEYFSETQRNKGNFPGRFSGRQFSNSRSEMNVSTLELGDSALYLCASSRAGALERETQYFGPGTRLLVL.

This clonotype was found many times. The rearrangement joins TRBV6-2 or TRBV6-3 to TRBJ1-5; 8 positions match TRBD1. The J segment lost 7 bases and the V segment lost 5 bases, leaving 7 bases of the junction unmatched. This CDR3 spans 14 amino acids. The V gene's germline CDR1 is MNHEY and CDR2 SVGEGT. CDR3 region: CASSKGQVNQPQHF. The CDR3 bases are TGTGCCAGCAGTAAGGGACAGGTTAACCAGCCCCAGCATTTT.

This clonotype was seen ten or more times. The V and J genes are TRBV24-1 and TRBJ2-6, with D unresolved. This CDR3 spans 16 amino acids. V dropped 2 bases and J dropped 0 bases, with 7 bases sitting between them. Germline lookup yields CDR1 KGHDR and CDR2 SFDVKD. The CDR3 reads CATSDSLISGANVLTF. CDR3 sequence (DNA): TGTGCCACCAGTGATTCGCTGATCTCTGGGGCCAACGTCCTGACTTTC.

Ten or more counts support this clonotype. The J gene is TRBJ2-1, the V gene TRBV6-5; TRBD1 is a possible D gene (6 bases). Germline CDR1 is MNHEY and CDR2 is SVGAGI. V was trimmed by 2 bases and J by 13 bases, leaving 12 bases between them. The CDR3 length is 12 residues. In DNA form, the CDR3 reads TGTGCCAGCAGTTACCAACAGGGTAGTCAGTTCTTC. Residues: CASSYQQGSQFF.